Given below is one T cell receptor beta chain in context. Unmatched junction bases numbered 10, after V lost 5 bases and J lost 2 bases. The CDR3 length is 17 residues. Germline V lookup: CDR1 LNHDA, CDR2 SQIVND (reference sequence). These data are taken from a study of shared T cell receptors in the human thymus. TCRdb's copy holds only in-frame clones and misses some; the assay was immunoSEQ multiplex PCR. The sample yields 650,000 to 950,000 clones, roughly 85% seen once. The sample was also reused in another study, on human thymus T cells. This second study notes: Repertoires from thymus and blood appeared to show biased V and J gene usage. In unrelated individuals, thymic repertoires overlapped highly, according to related research.

The sample taken for sequencing was thymocytes. The receptor was isolated from a girl under two years old with a congenital heart defect. V usage is TRBV19 and J usage is TRBJ1-5; 9 bases are shared with TRBD1. In DNA, the CDR3 is TGTGCCAGTAGTTTCTCCCGGACAGGGGATCGCAATCAGCCCCAGCATTTT. Translated, it gives CASSFSRTGDRNQPQHF.